This is a list of T cell receptor beta chains from one sample in a study of Ad26.COV2.S vaccination and SARS-CoV-2 variants. Sequencing was performed with immunoSEQ multiplex PCR; in TCRdb, only in-frame clones are kept and a portion is missing. The sample records around 450,000 clones, about 90% being singletons. Sequenced material: peripheral blood, taken in a trial of Ad26.COV2.S vaccine versus placebo. The receptors come from a person between 18 and 65 years old who received the Ad26.COV2.S COVID-19 vaccine or a placebo. CDR3s include the opening cysteine and the closing phenylalanine or tryptophan. Fields, in order: D gene, J gene, V gene, clone size, CDR3 protein, CDR3 DNA. The D gene is left open where the match is weak. Size tells how often a clone was seen (once, few, many) or the class of an expanded clone, and some rows leave it out.

TRBD1,TRBJ1-1,TRBV13,NA,CASSRTGGRSEAFF,TGTGCCAGCAGCCGGACAGGGGGCAGGAGTGAAGCTTTCTTT
NA,TRBJ2-3,TRBV18,NA,CASSPSKGRTDTQYF,TGTGCCAGCTCACCGTCTAAGGGACGGACAGATACGCAGTATTTT
NA,TRBJ2-1,TRBV2,NA,CASRRGASSYNEQFF,TGTGCCAGCAGGCGGGGCGCTAGCTCCTACAATGAGCAGTTCTTC
TRBD1,TRBJ1-5,TRBV6-2/TRBV6-3,NA,CASSDTRTGEVQPQHF,TGTGCCAGCAGTGACACCAGGACAGGGGAGGTTCAGCCCCAGCATTTT
NA,TRBJ2-7,TRBV28,NA,CASSTTRAAETRTYEQYF,TGTGCCAGCAGCACCACGCGGGCGGCCGAGACAAGAACCTACGAGCAGTACTTC
TRBD1,TRBJ2-2,TRBV4-1,few,CASSQDSQTGVAGELFF,TGCGCCAGCAGCCAAGATTCCCAGACAGGGGTGGCCGGGGAGCTGTTTTTT
NA,TRBJ2-1,TRBV28,NA,CASSLPSNEQFF,TGTGCCAGCAGTTTACCGTCGAATGAGCAGTTCTTC
TRBD1,TRBJ2-7,TRBV6-5,NA,CASRTGASYEQYF,TGTGCCAGCCGGACAGGGGCCTCCTACGAGCAGTACTTC
NA,TRBJ1-5,TRBV12-5,NA,CASALSVNQPQHF,TGTGCTAGTGCCCTCTCAGTAAATCAGCCCCAGCATTTT
NA,TRBJ1-6,TRBV10-3,NA,CAISRGSYNSPLHF,TGTGCCATCAGCCGAGGTTCCTATAATTCACCCCTCCACTTT
TRBD2,TRBJ2-1,TRBV14,NA,CASSQRRLAGSYNEQFF,TGTGCCAGCAGCCAAAGGAGACTAGCGGGTTCCTACAATGAGCAGTTCTTC
NA,TRBJ2-5,TRBV15,NA,CATSRDRDGETQYF,TGTGCCACCAGCAGAGATAGGGATGGTGAGACCCAGTACTTC
NA,TRBJ1-4,TRBV13,NA,CASSDHATNEKLFF,TGTGCCAGCAGCGACCATGCAACTAATGAAAAACTGTTTTTT
TRBD1,TRBJ2-2,TRBV19,NA,CASSTGGTDTGELFF,TGTGCCAGTAGCACAGGGGGCACGGACACCGGGGAGCTGTTTTTT